Shown below are 20 T cell receptor beta chains from a single sample sequenced in a study of chemoradiotherapy in HPV16-positive cancers. The data were produced by immunoSEQ multiplex PCR, yet TCRdb's version contains in-frame clones alone and is incomplete. The sample has under 7,000 clones, 80% to 85% seen once; the top ten hold around 37%. This sample was obtained from a patient who underwent chemoradiotherapy. The receptors shown here come from a human donor with HPV-associated anogenital cancer.

The V call is TRBV25-1, the J call TRBJ2-5; unclear D gene. The V end lost 0 bases, the J end lost 3 bases, and 8 bases lay between the germline ends. In germline, CDR1 is MGHDK, CDR2 SYGVNS. The CDR3 is 14 residues long. CDR3 loop: CASSEYIGKETQYF. Written as DNA, the CDR3 is TGTGCCAGCAGTGAATACATAGGGAAAGAGACCCAGTACTTC. The variable domain in full, completed from reference TRBV25-1 and TRBJ2-5, reads EADIYQTPRYLVIGTGKKITLECSQTMGHDKMYWYQQDPGMELHLIHYSYGVNSTEKGDLSSESTVSRIRTEHFPLTLESARPSHTSQYLCASSEYIGKETQYFGPGTRLLVL.

The chain links TRBV7-2 to TRBJ2-3; no reliable D call. V lost 1 base and J lost 2, with 4 bases in between. The CDR3 covers 13 residues. Germline lookup yields CDR1 SGHTA and CDR2 FQGNSA. The chain's CDR3 is CASSLGLTDTQYF. The DNA of the CDR3 is TGTGCCAGCAGCTTAGGTCTCACAGATACGCAGTATTTT. Based on the CDR3 plus reference TRBV7-2 and TRBJ2-3, the full variable domain is GAGVSQSPSNKVTEKGKDVELRCDPISGHTALYWYRQSLGQGLEFLIYFQGNSAPDKSGLPSDRFSAERTGGSVSTLTIQRTQQEDSAVYLCASSLGLTDTQYFGPGTRLTVL.

The chain is built from TRBV21-1 and TRBJ1-1; the table's D gene call, TRBD1, was not cross checked with the DNA. TRBV21-1 is classified as a pseudogene. This CDR3 is 19 amino acids long. In nucleotides, the CDR3 is TGTGCCAGCAGCAAAGCGCTCGCGACAGGGGGGGTATTGGACACTGAAGCTTTCTTT. Its translation: CASSKALATGGVLDTEAFF.

The gene calls are TRBV11-3 and TRBJ2-2; possible D gene TRBD1, 6 bases. The CDR3 contains 16 residues. Germline CDR1 is SGHNT and CDR2 is YENEEA. Trimming stripped 3 bases from V and 6 bases from J, with 17 bases between. CDR3 bases: TGTGCCAGCAGCTTCTTGACAGGCGCCTACCCCGGGGAGCTGTTTTTT. Protein: CASSFLTGAYPGELFF.

The chain couples TRBV30 to TRBJ1-1, with 7 positions matching TRBD1. With V trimmed by 1 base and J by 2 bases, 16 bases remained unmatched. The CDR3 is 18 residues long. Germline V gene sequence: CDR1 GTSNPN, CDR2 SVGIG (reference sequence). The DNA for the CDR3 is TGTGCCTGGAGTGCAGGGGGGGCCCGGGGGATGGGAAACACTGAAGCTTTCTTT. Protein product: CAWSAGGARGMGNTEAFF.

The gene calls are TRBV4-3 and TRBJ2-7; perhaps TRBD2 as D (5 bases). V was cut by 0 bases and J by 0 bases, with 9 bases left in between. Germline-derived CDR1 and CDR2 are LGHNA and YSLEER. The CDR3 loop spans 15 amino acids. CDR3 in amino acids: CASSQEEGSSYEQYF. CDR3 sequence (DNA): TGCGCCAGCAGCCAAGAAGAAGGGAGCTCCTACGAGCAGTACTTC.

CDR3 coding DNA: TGTGCCATAAGGGGGACAGGGGATGAAAAACTGTTTTTT. Protein: CAIRGTGDEKLFF. The rearrangement links TRBV10-3 to TRBJ1-4; 10 bases are shared with TRBD1. J lost 6 bases, V lost 9 bases, and 4 bases had no gene match. CDR3 length equals 13 residues. CDR1 is ENHRY and CDR2 is SYGVKD in the germline V gene.

J is TRBJ1-2 and V is TRBV27; weak D call: TRBD1 (5 bases). The CDR3 covers 16 residues. V gave up 5 bases and J gave up 4 bases, with 20 bases separating them. Per the germline V gene, CDR1 is MNHEY and CDR2 is SMNVEV (reference sequence). CDR3 sequence: CASSPLGAGVGYGYTF. The CDR3 DNA follows: TGTGCCAGCAGTCCTCTAGGGGCAGGTGTGGGCTATGGCTACACCTTC.

This chain connects TRBV27 to TRBJ1-1; no clear D. Germline CDR1 is MNHEY and CDR2 is SMNVEV (reference sequence). The CDR3 has 14 amino acids. Trimming removed 5 bases at V and 5 bases at J, with 15 bases between. The CDR3 bases are TGTGCCAGCAGTCCGATACCCTCGAATACTGAAGCTTTCTTT. It translates to CASSPIPSNTEAFF.

There are a few counts of this clone. The genes are TRBV7-6 and TRBJ2-7; perhaps TRBD1 as D (5 bases). Germline V gene sequence: CDR1 SGHVS, CDR2 FNYEAQ. V lost 2 bases to trimming and J lost 7 bases, with 12 bases between them. The CDR3 has 13 amino acids. CDR3 DNA sequence: TGTGCCAGCAGCTTATTCAGGGAAGGTGAGCAGTACGTC. Encoded protein: CASSLFREGEQYV.

This sequence joins TRBV30 and TRBJ1-1; D unclear. Germline V gives CDR1 GTSNPN, CDR2 SVGIG (reference sequence). The CDR3 consists of 16 residues. The V and J ends lost 0 bases and 1 base respectively, with 15 bases between them. The CDR3 region has the DNA TGTGCCTGGAGTGTACGATTGGTGGCCTGGAACACTGAAGCTTTCTTT. It yields the protein CAWSVRLVAWNTEAFF. The variable domain in full, completed from reference TRBV30 and TRBJ1-1, reads SQTIHQWPATLVQPVGSPLSLECTVEGTSNPNLYWYRQAAGRGLQLLFYSVGIGQISSEVPQNLSASRPQDRQFILSSKKLLLSDSGFYLCAWSVRLVAWNTEAFFGQGTRLTVV.

The chain couples TRBV27 to TRBJ2-2, with TRBD1 as a possible D gene (5 bases). Germline V gene sequence: CDR1 MNHEY, CDR2 SMNVEV (reference sequence). CDR3 length: 16 residues. The V gene lost 2 bases and the J gene lost 1 base, with 11 bases spanning the gap. CDR3 nucleotides: TGTGCCAGCAGTTTAGTGACAGCGAAGAACACCGGGGAGCTGTTTTTT. This translates into CASSLVTAKNTGELFF.

The chain uses TRBV7-2 and TRBJ2-7, with unresolved D. Trimming cost V 5 bases and J 6 bases, with 14 bases left between them. Per germline, CDR1 SGHTA and CDR2 FQGNSA. This CDR3 spans 13 amino acids. CDR3 amino acids: CASSPPAAIEQYF. CDR3 in DNA: TGTGCCAGCAGCCCTCCGGCAGCCATCGAGCAGTACTTC.

This clone was seen once. The CDR3 region has the DNA TGTGCCAGCTCCGACAGGGAGAACGGGGAGCTGTTTTTT. Translating gives CASSDRENGELFF. The V call is TRBV18, the J call TRBJ2-2, with TRBD1 matching 7 bases. The CDR3 sequence is 13 residues long. Germline values: CDR1 KGHSH, CDR2 LQKENI. Trimming cost V 6 bases and J 7 bases; bases outside gene matches: 5.

The chain has TRBV5-4 and TRBJ2-5; 10 bases map to TRBD2. The CDR3 runs to 17 residues. The germline CDR1 and CDR2 sequences are SGHNT and YYREEE (reference sequence). V lost 1 base to trimming and J lost 5 bases; unmatched junction nucleotides: 11. The DNA for the CDR3 is TGTGCCAGCAGCTTGCCTAGCGGGAGTCGAGTCGGGGAGACCCAGTACTTC. It encodes CASSLPSGSRVGETQYF.

A few counts support this clone. The chain joins TRBV5-4 to TRBJ1-2; 8 bases fit TRBD1. Germline values: CDR1 SGHNT, CDR2 YYREEE (reference sequence). The CDR3 is 14 residues long. V lost 5 bases to trimming and J lost 1 base; unmatched junction nucleotides: 4. CDR3 residues: CASSSDRVNYGYTF. The CDR3 nucleotides read TGTGCCAGCAGTTCGGACAGGGTTAACTATGGCTACACCTTC.

The chain is built from TRBV2 and TRBJ1-5, with D possibly matching TRBD1 (5 bases). The CDR3 spans 14 residues. CDR1 and CDR2 from the germline V gene are SNHLY and FYNNEI. Trimming left V 4 bases short and J 4 bases short, with 11 bases between. The CDR3: CASSVIRGNQPQHF. DNA of the CDR3: TGTGCCAGCAGTGTCATTCGGGGGAATCAGCCCCAGCATTTT.

DNA of the CDR3: TGTGCCAGCAGCTTAAGCCGCGAGGGGCCGTATGGCTACACCTTC. Translation: CASSLSREGPYGYTF. The gene calls are TRBV7-8 and TRBJ1-2, with D possibly TRBD1 on 5 matching bases. V lost 2 bases and J 5 bases, leaving 15 bases between the germline ends. Germline lookup yields CDR1 SGHVS and CDR2 FQNEAQ. This CDR3 comprises 15 residues.

The chain employs TRBV4-3 and TRBJ2-1; TRBD2 matches at 7 bases. Germline V gives CDR1 LGHNA, CDR2 YSLEER. The junction had 13 bases not matched to a gene; V was cut back by 1 base and J by 7 bases. This CDR3 has 17 amino acids. CDR3 DNA sequence: TGCGCCAGCAGCCAAGTAGGAGCTAGCGGAGAGCGGAATGAGCAGTTCTTC. It codes for CASSQVGASGERNEQFF.

This clone was picked up one time. The V and J genes are TRBV11-3 and TRBJ2-7; D may match TRBD1 or TRBD2 (5 bases each). The CDR3 runs to 15 residues. The germline V gene encodes CDR1 SGHNT and CDR2 YENEEA. V was cut by 6 bases and J by 4 bases, with 19 bases left in between. The CDR3, as DNA: TGTGCCAGCAGGCGCGGTACCGGGACGTCGTACGAGCAGTACTTC. This translates into CASRRGTGTSYEQYF. The full variable domain, its missing parts supplied by reference TRBV11-3 and TRBJ2-7, is EAGVVQSPRYKIIEKKQPVAFWCNPISGHNTLYWYLQNLGQGPELLIRYENEEAVDDSQLPKDRFSAERLKGVDSTLKIQPAELGDSAVYLCASRRGTGTSYEQYFGPGTRLTVT.